This T cell receptor beta chain emerged from a study of blood T cell repertoires in COVID-19. Study details: COVID-19 samples from acute and convalescent phases originated in the United States, Italy and Spain. PBMCs, B-cell-depleted T cells, or T cells provided the cDNA or gDNA that made up the material.

Authors' methods: Amplification with reference gene primers provided the estimates of nucleated cell counts. Clones were read by immunoSEQ multiplex PCR, and TCRdb kept only the in-frame ones, dropping some. That table is the source of V, J and clone size, and D and trimming were worked out from the DNA. The profile shows about 250,000 clones, 85% to 90% of them singletons. The germline gives CDR1 SGHRS, CDR2 YFSETQ. CDR3 length equals 14 residues. The V end lost 5 bases, the J end lost 1 base, and 12 bases lay between the germline ends. The rearrangement joins TRBV5-1 to TRBJ1-1; D may be TRBD1 (6 bases). The TCR sequence derives from a man aged 25-45 years with acute or convalescent COVID-19. The sample taken for sequencing was peripheral blood. The CDR3 DNA follows: TGCGCCAGCAGACGAGGACAGTCGAACACTGAAGCTTTCTTT. This gives the protein CASRRGQSNTEAFF.